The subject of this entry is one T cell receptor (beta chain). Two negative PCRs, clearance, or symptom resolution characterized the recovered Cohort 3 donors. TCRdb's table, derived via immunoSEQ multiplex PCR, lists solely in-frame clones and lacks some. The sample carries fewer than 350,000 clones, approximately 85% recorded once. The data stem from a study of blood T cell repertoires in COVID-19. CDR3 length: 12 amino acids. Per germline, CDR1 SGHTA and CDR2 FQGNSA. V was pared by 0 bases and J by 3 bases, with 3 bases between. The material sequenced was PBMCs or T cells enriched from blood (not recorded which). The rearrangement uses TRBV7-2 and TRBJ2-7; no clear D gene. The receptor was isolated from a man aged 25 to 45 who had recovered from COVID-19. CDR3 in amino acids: CASSLAIYEQYF. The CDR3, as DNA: TGTGCCAGCAGCTTAGCCATCTACGAGCAGTACTTC. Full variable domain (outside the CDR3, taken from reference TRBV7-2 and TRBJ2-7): GAGVSQSPSNKVTEKGKDVELRCDPISGHTALYWYRQSLGQGLEFLIYFQGNSAPDKSGLPSDRFSAERTGGSVSTLTIQRTQQEDSAVYLCASSLAIYEQYFGPGTRLTVT.